A selection of T cell receptor beta chains follows, all from one sample in a study of human T cells and chemical hapten exposure. One entry per CDR3 protein, called by TCRdb with MiXCR from the RACE reads. The repertoire has around 130,000 distinct CDR3 sequences, roughly 10% of them found once; the top ten carry 2.4%. Sequencing used whole blood, obtained in connection with sensitization to the hapten diphenylcyclopropenone (DPC). Receptors were obtained from a woman aged 45-59 years with alopecia areata. Some clones in this sample may be carry-over from other donors' samples. The CDR3 runs from the conserved cysteine through the conserved F or W. A D gene is named only where the DNA matches it firmly. Clone size is shown for a subset of rows, as once, few, many or a class of expanded clone.

D gene: .; clone size: .; V gene: TRBV5-4; J gene: TRBJ2-7; CDR3 DNA: TGTGCCAGCAGCTTGACAGGTGGGGACGAGCAGTACTTC; CDR3 protein: CASSLTGGDEQYF
D gene: TRBD1; clone size: .; V gene: TRBV20-1; J gene: TRBJ1-5; CDR3 DNA: TGCAGTGCTAGACCGGGACAGGCCCAGCCCCAGCATTTT; CDR3 protein: CSARPGQAQPQHF
D gene: TRBD2; clone size: many; V gene: TRBV18; J gene: TRBJ2-1; CDR3 DNA: TGTGCCAGCTCACCACTGGAAGTAGGCGGGAGCCCCTACAATGAGCAGTTCTTC; CDR3 protein: CASSPLEVGGSPYNEQFF
D gene: .; clone size: .; V gene: TRBV4-1; J gene: TRBJ2-3; CDR3 DNA: TGCGCCAGCAGCCAAAGAGCACCAGAAGCCACAGATACGCAGTATTTT; CDR3 protein: CASSQRAPEATDTQYF
D gene: TRBD1; clone size: .; V gene: TRBV6-5; J gene: TRBJ2-7; CDR3 DNA: TGTGCCAGCAGTTACTCGATTTGGGACAGGTCTCTCGAGCAGTACTTC; CDR3 protein: CASSYSIWDRSLEQYF
D gene: TRBD1; clone size: few; V gene: TRBV18; J gene: TRBJ2-3; CDR3 DNA: TGTGCCAGCTCACCTACGACAGGGAGAGGCACAGATACGCAGTATTTT; CDR3 protein: CASSPTTGRGTDTQYF
D gene: .; clone size: many; V gene: TRBV4-1; J gene: TRBJ2-1; CDR3 DNA: TGCGCCAGCAGCGCGGGGGCGGATGAGCAGTTCTTC; CDR3 protein: CASSAGADEQFF
D gene: .; clone size: .; V gene: TRBV3-1; J gene: TRBJ2-1; CDR3 DNA: TGTGCCAGCAGCCAGACATCTCGGGGTGAGCAGTTCTTC; CDR3 protein: CASSQTSRGEQFF
D gene: TRBD1; clone size: many; V gene: TRBV9; J gene: TRBJ2-1; CDR3 DNA: TGTGCCAGCAGCGTAGGTTTGGGACAGGGGATAAGGGATGAGCAGTTCTTC; CDR3 protein: CASSVGLGQGIRDEQFF
D gene: .; clone size: few; V gene: TRBV11-2; J gene: TRBJ1-6; CDR3 DNA: TGTGCCAGCAGCTTAAGGCAGGGGCTGGGAAATTCACCCCTCCACTTT; CDR3 protein: CASSLRQGLGNSPLHF
D gene: .; clone size: few; V gene: TRBV2; J gene: TRBJ1-5; CDR3 DNA: TGTGCCAGCAATCAGGACAGACAGCCCCAGCATTTT; CDR3 protein: CASNQDRQPQHF
D gene: .; clone size: .; V gene: TRBV6-2/TRBV6-3; J gene: TRBJ2-7; CDR3 DNA: TGTGCCAGCAGTTCGGTCTTCGACGAGCAGTACTTC; CDR3 protein: CASSSVFDEQYF
D gene: .; clone size: few; V gene: TRBV20-1; J gene: TRBJ2-1; CDR3 DNA: TGCAGTGCTAGAGAGGCGGAGGTGTCGGGTGAGCAGTTCTTC; CDR3 protein: CSAREAEVSGEQFF
D gene: .; clone size: .; V gene: TRBV10-1; J gene: TRBJ1-6; CDR3 DNA: TGCGCCAGCAGGACCGACGGCGATAATTCACCCCTCCACTTT; CDR3 protein: CASRTDGDNSPLHF
D gene: .; clone size: .; V gene: TRBV9; J gene: TRBJ2-7; CDR3 DNA: TGTGCCAGCAGCCCGTTGCGGGGAACCTACGAGCAGTACTTC; CDR3 protein: CASSPLRGTYEQYF
D gene: TRBD1; clone size: .; V gene: TRBV5-1; J gene: TRBJ2-5; CDR3 DNA: TGCGCCAGCAGCTCACCCCGGGACAGGGTTGAAGAGACCCAGTACTTC; CDR3 protein: CASSSPRDRVEETQYF
D gene: TRBD1; clone size: .; V gene: TRBV30; J gene: TRBJ2-3; CDR3 DNA: TGTGCCTGGAGTAGGGGACAGGGTGGCACAGATACGCAGTATTTT; CDR3 protein: CAWSRGQGGTDTQYF
D gene: TRBD2; clone size: many; V gene: TRBV7-2; J gene: TRBJ2-7; CDR3 DNA: TGTGCCAGCAGCTCCTTCACTAGCGGGAGTCAGGAGCAGTACTTC; CDR3 protein: CASSSFTSGSQEQYF
D gene: .; clone size: few; V gene: TRBV9; J gene: TRBJ1-2; CDR3 DNA: TGTGCCAGCAGCGACCCGACAGGACCCTATGGCTACACCTTC; CDR3 protein: CASSDPTGPYGYTF
D gene: .; clone size: many; V gene: TRBV29-1; J gene: TRBJ2-7; CDR3 DNA: TGCAGCGTTGCGGGAGTATACGAGCAGTACTTC; CDR3 protein: CSVAGVYEQYF
D gene: TRBD1; clone size: .; V gene: TRBV7-8; J gene: TRBJ2-3; CDR3 DNA: TGTGCCAGCAGCTTAGCGGCAACTCAGGGGGCGGATACGCAGTATTTT; CDR3 protein: CASSLAATQGADTQYF
D gene: .; clone size: .; V gene: TRBV28; J gene: TRBJ2-3; CDR3 DNA: TGTGCCAGCAGTGCCGTTGGGCGCGGCGGAGATACGCAGTATTTT; CDR3 protein: CASSAVGRGGDTQYF
D gene: TRBD1; clone size: .; V gene: TRBV20-1; J gene: TRBJ1-1; CDR3 DNA: TGCAGTGCTAGAAAGACATCGACAGGGCGGTTGCGCACTGAAGCTTTCTTT; CDR3 protein: CSARKTSTGRLRTEAFF
D gene: .; clone size: many; V gene: TRBV6-5; J gene: TRBJ1-2; CDR3 DNA: TGTGCCAGCAGCCTTGGGGCTAACTATGGCTACACCTTC; CDR3 protein: CASSLGANYGYTF
D gene: .; clone size: .; V gene: TRBV2; J gene: TRBJ2-6; CDR3 DNA: TGTGCCAGCAGTGGAAACTCTGGGGCCAACGTCCTGACTTTC; CDR3 protein: CASSGNSGANVLTF
D gene: .; clone size: many; V gene: TRBV2; J gene: TRBJ2-3; CDR3 DNA: TGTGCCAGCAGTGAAAGAGCGGGCACCACAGATACGCAGTATTTT; CDR3 protein: CASSERAGTTDTQYF
D gene: .; clone size: few; V gene: TRBV19; J gene: TRBJ2-7; CDR3 DNA: TGTGCCAGTAGCGGACGGATTACCTACGAGCAGTACTTC; CDR3 protein: CASSGRITYEQYF
D gene: .; clone size: .; V gene: TRBV12-3/TRBV12-4; J gene: TRBJ2-6; CDR3 DNA: TGTGCCAGCAGTTCCTGGGGCTCTGGGGCCAACGTCCTGACTTTC; CDR3 protein: CASSSWGSGANVLTF
D gene: .; clone size: many; V gene: TRBV6-5; J gene: TRBJ2-2; CDR3 DNA: TGTGCCAGCAGTTATTTCGGCCAACCCCCCACCGGGGAGCTGTTTTTT; CDR3 protein: CASSYFGQPPTGELFF
D gene: .; clone size: .; V gene: TRBV11-2; J gene: TRBJ2-7; CDR3 DNA: TGTGCCAGCAGCGCCATCCGGGAAGAGCAGTACTTC; CDR3 protein: CASSAIREEQYF
D gene: .; clone size: .; V gene: TRBV10-3; J gene: TRBJ1-5; CDR3 DNA: TGTGCCATCAGTGAAAGTGGGGTACAGCCCCAGCATTTT; CDR3 protein: CAISESGVQPQHF
D gene: .; clone size: .; V gene: TRBV9; J gene: TRBJ2-3; CDR3 DNA: TGTGCCAGCAGCGTACACAGGTCGGGCACAGATACGCAGTATTTT; CDR3 protein: CASSVHRSGTDTQYF
D gene: .; clone size: many; V gene: TRBV12-3/TRBV12-4; J gene: TRBJ1-3; CDR3 DNA: TGTGCCAGCCAGGGTTCTGGAAACACCATATATTTT; CDR3 protein: CASQGSGNTIYF
D gene: TRBD1; clone size: many; V gene: TRBV7-2; J gene: TRBJ2-5; CDR3 DNA: TGTGCCAGCAGCCAGGACAGGGGTTCGGAGACCCAGTACTTC; CDR3 protein: CASSQDRGSETQYF
D gene: TRBD2; clone size: .; V gene: TRBV5-1; J gene: TRBJ2-5; CDR3 DNA: TGCGCCAGCAGCGGGGCCGGGACTAGCGACCAAGAGACCCAGTACTTC; CDR3 protein: CASSGAGTSDQETQYF
D gene: TRBD2; clone size: few; V gene: TRBV6-5; J gene: TRBJ2-3; CDR3 DNA: TGTGCCAGCAGTTACTCGGAGCGGGGGGCCGCCACAGATACGCAGTATTTT; CDR3 protein: CASSYSERGAATDTQYF
D gene: TRBD1; clone size: .; V gene: TRBV7-9; J gene: TRBJ1-4; CDR3 DNA: TGTGCCAGCAGCTCAGGGGGGTCTCGAGAAAAACTGTTTTTT; CDR3 protein: CASSSGGSREKLFF
D gene: .; clone size: many; V gene: TRBV7-9; J gene: TRBJ2-2; CDR3 DNA: TGTGCCAGCAGTTCCGCCAGGGTTGGCACCGGGGAGCTGTTTTTT; CDR3 protein: CASSSARVGTGELFF
D gene: TRBD1; clone size: few; V gene: TRBV29-1; J gene: TRBJ2-1; CDR3 DNA: TGCAGCGTTGACTCGGCAGGGGGCATAGGGAATGAGCAGTTCTTC; CDR3 protein: CSVDSAGGIGNEQFF
D gene: TRBD1; clone size: many; V gene: TRBV5-1; J gene: TRBJ1-2; CDR3 DNA: TGCGCCAGCGCACCAGTACAGGGGTATGGCTACACCTTC; CDR3 protein: CASAPVQGYGYTF
D gene: TRBD2; clone size: .; V gene: TRBV11-2; J gene: TRBJ2-1; CDR3 DNA: TGTGCCAGCAGCTCCTCCGGTAGGGCGGGGGTGGAGCAGTTCTTC; CDR3 protein: CASSSSGRAGVEQFF
D gene: TRBD2; clone size: .; V gene: TRBV14; J gene: TRBJ2-1; CDR3 DNA: TGTGCCAGCAGCCAGGGACTAGCGGGAGTCGATGAGCAGTTCTTC; CDR3 protein: CASSQGLAGVDEQFF
D gene: .; clone size: .; V gene: TRBV7-2; J gene: TRBJ1-6; CDR3 DNA: TGTGACAGCAGCTTAGGCCTGGGGGGTTCTTCACCCCTCCACTTT; CDR3 protein: CDSSLGLGGSSPLHF
D gene: .; clone size: .; V gene: TRBV5-1; J gene: TRBJ1-5; CDR3 DNA: TGCGCCAGCAGCTCAAGCGGACAGCCTCATCAGCTCCAGCATTTT; CDR3 protein: CASSSSGQPHQLQHF
D gene: .; clone size: many; V gene: TRBV10-3; J gene: TRBJ2-3; CDR3 DNA: TGTGCCATCAGTGTAAACACAGATACGCAGTATTTT; CDR3 protein: CAISVNTDTQYF
D gene: TRBD1; clone size: .; V gene: TRBV9; J gene: TRBJ2-1; CDR3 DNA: TGTGCCAGCAGCGTAACAGGGGTGGATGAGCAGTTCTTC; CDR3 protein: CASSVTGVDEQFF
D gene: TRBD1; clone size: .; V gene: TRBV29-1; J gene: TRBJ1-1; CDR3 DNA: TGCAGCGTCGCTATTCCTGGACAGGTTTACACTGAAGCTTTCTTT; CDR3 protein: CSVAIPGQVYTEAFF